This T cell receptor beta chain was profiled in a study of blood T cell repertoires in COVID-19 (TCRdb year 2020). Study-level background: Collaborator samples came from the United States, Italy and Spain and covered acute and convalescent phases of COVID-19. Nearly every sample came with metadata listing a de-identified subject ID, COVID-19 status, age in years and sex. The repertoires were released in a freely available public database intended as a resource for research on the immune response to SARS-CoV-2. Where available, HLA class I and class II types were taken from metadata supplied by the sample provider and were not determined by assay-based typing. The samples were drawn from the first 160 participants of the ongoing ImmuneRACE study and from about 1,200 subjects provided by 6 global collaborators. The prospective study material was composed of cDNA or gDNA derived from T cells, B-cell-depleted T cells, or PBMCs. Deeply sampled blood TCRbeta repertoires from subjects exposed to, actively infected with, or recovered from COVID-19 were included in the dataset. Beyond this particular receptor, the publication reports: Clinical and demographic metadata were provided uncurated, with the amount varying by source and participant.

Participants in the prospective study were aged roughly 18 to 100 years, lived in approximately 26 United States geographic areas, and enrolled through a virtual design. In the prospective study, cohorts were assigned on the basis of participant-reported clinical history obtained from a screening survey and a study questionnaire. For ImmuneRACE Cohort 3, a participant was defined as recovered based on two consecutive negative NP/OP PCR tests, clearance by a healthcare professional, or resolution of symptoms. Each participant in the prospective study had whole blood, serum and a nasopharyngeal or oropharyngeal swab collected by mobile phlebotomists. Prospective study participants could optionally give additional blood draws and questionnaires over an approximately 2-month period. Before DNA extraction, blood samples from the prospective study were shipped at room temperature or frozen. This clone turned up a few times. Its antigen is unknown. No much larger clonotype is one base removed from it; base qualities were not supplied.

TCRbeta CDR3 regions were amplified from genomic DNA using the immunoSEQ Assay, a bias-controlled multiplex PCR. In the paper's pipeline: Nucleated cell counts per sample were estimated from amplification of reference gene primers within the assay. Sequence reads were collapsed and filtered to measure the absolute abundance of every unique TCRbeta CDR3 rearrangement. For each sample, productive Simpson clonality was calculated as the square root of Simpson's diversity index over productive rearrangements. TCRdb holds this immuneACCESS table with in-frame rearrangements only. Some clones are missing; in checked studies, unresolved V genes explain under half, and the rest has no known cause. That table is the source of V, J and clone size, and D and trimming were worked out from the DNA. This sample has 200,000 or so clones in its table, and around 81% of those were observed once. The ten largest clones capture 6% to 8% of the sample.

The germline V gene encodes CDR1 MGHDK and CDR2 SYGVNS. Inclusive of the bounding cysteine and phenylalanine, the CDR3 is 17 residues long. CDR3 DNA only is kept here, 51 bases in frame from base 1. Clipping removes 1 base from V and 4 bases from J, with 9 as the unmatched junction base count. The source material was PBMCs or T cells enriched from blood (not recorded which). This sequence originates from a man in his forties who had recovered from COVID-19. The chain links TRBV25-1 with TRBJ1-4; 7 middle bases align to TRBD1. The CDR3 loop reads CASSEWVQGMGNEKLFF. The bases are TGTGCCAGCAGTGAATGGGTACAGGGGATGGGTAATGAAAAACTGTTTTTT. The CDR3, completed at both ends by the reference TRBV25-1 and TRBJ1-4 genes, gives the full variable domain EADIYQTPRYLVIGTGKKITLECSQTMGHDKMYWYQQDPGMELHLIHYSYGVNSTEKGDLSSESTVSRIRTEHFPLTLESARPSHTSQYLCASSEWVQGMGNEKLFFGSGTQLSVL.